A single sample is the source of the 24 T cell receptor beta chains below, sequenced in a study of shared clonotypes between healthy human individuals. Sequencing used immunoSEQ multiplex PCR; TCRdb keeps in-frame clones, though not all of them. The sample has over 400,000 clones, approximately 80% seen once. Sequencing was performed on PBMCs. These receptors came from a woman aged 40 to 50 in good health. Some clones in this sample may be carry-over from other donors' samples.

The rearrangement joins TRBV19 to TRBJ1-3; no firm D call. V was shortened by 5 bases and J by 0 bases, with 14 bases between the two germline ends. The CDR3 covers 16 residues. Germline V gene data show CDR1 as LNHDA and CDR2 as SQIVND (reference sequence). The CDR3 region has the DNA TGTGCCAGTAGTTACAATACCCCGAGCTCTGGAAACACCATATATTTT. Translated: CASSYNTPSSGNTIYF.

The chain recombines TRBV28 with TRBJ1-2; tentative D call: TRBD1 (5 bases). The CDR3 has 15 amino acids. CDR1 MDHEN and CDR2 SYDVKM come from the germline V gene. The V and J ends lost 5 bases and 7 bases respectively, with 20 bases between them. The CDR3 DNA is TGTGCCAGCAGTACGAACGGCCCAGGGTTGGGTGGCTACACCTTC. It translates to CASSTNGPGLGGYTF.

The chain uses TRBV19 and TRBJ2-5; possible D gene TRBD2, 6 bases. There are 15 residues in the CDR3. Germline V gene sequence: CDR1 LNHDA, CDR2 SQIVND (reference sequence). V lost 5 bases to trimming and J lost 1 base, with 14 bases between them. CDR3 DNA: TGTGCCAGTAGTCTGGGAGTAGCGGCCCAAGAGACCCAGTACTTC. Amino acid sequence: CASSLGVAAQETQYF.

This chain uses TRBV5-1 with TRBJ2-1, with a tentative D call TRBD2 (5 bases). Germline values: CDR1 SGHRS, CDR2 YFSETQ. The CDR3 is made up of 15 amino acids. V lost 4 bases to trimming and J lost 5 bases, with 16 bases between them. The CDR3 DNA follows: TGCGCCAGCAGCCAACTAGTCCAAGTGGACAATGAGCAGTTCTTC. Translating gives CASSQLVQVDNEQFF.

The V gene is TRBV2, the J gene TRBJ1-5; tentatively, D is TRBD1 (5 bases). Germline assignment: CDR1 SNHLY and CDR2 FYNNEI. Trimming stripped 5 bases from V and 7 bases from J, with 9 bases between. The CDR3 sequence is 12 residues long. The CDR3 loop reads CASSSGDQPQHF. The CDR3 DNA reads TGTGCCAGCAGTTCGGGGGACCAGCCCCAGCATTTT.

This clone has only one observation. J is TRBJ2-5 and V is TRBV4-2; maybe TRBD1 (6 bases). Germline CDR1 LGHNA, CDR2 YNFKEQ. The CDR3 sequence is 17 residues long. The ends were cut back, 1 base at V and 3 bases at J, with 18 bases in the middle. CDR3 protein: CASSQGPLGGAEETQYF. The CDR3 bases are TGTGCCAGCAGCCAAGGACCTCTAGGGGGAGCAGAAGAGACCCAGTACTTC.

The genes are TRBV11-2 and TRBJ1-3, with D perhaps matching TRBD1 (5 bases). The V end lost 2 bases, the J end lost 1 base, and 6 bases lay between the germline ends. This CDR3 is built from 14 residues. Germline V lookup: CDR1 SGHAT, CDR2 FQNNGV. The CDR3 DNA reads as TGTGCCAGCAGCTTATGGGGGTCTGGAAACACCATATATTTT. Protein: CASSLWGSGNTIYF. The whole variable domain, remainder taken from reference TRBV11-2 and TRBJ1-3, is EAGVAQSPRYKIIEKRQSVAFWCNPISGHATLYWYQQILGQGPKLLIQFQNNGVVDDSQLPKDRFSAERLKGVDSTLKIQPAKLEDSAVYLCASSLWGSGNTIYFGEGSWLTVV.

The V gene is TRBV28, the J gene TRBJ2-7; D could derive from TRBD1 or TRBD2 (7 bases each). CDR3 length: 14 amino acids. Trimming cost V 9 bases and J 3 bases, with 18 bases left between them. Germline V gene data show CDR1 as MDHEN and CDR2 as SYDVKM. The CDR3 DNA is TGTGCCAGGTGGGAGGGGGCTATTATCTACGAGCAGTACTTC. This encodes CARWEGAIIYEQYF.

The chain is built from TRBV5-1 and TRBJ2-7; 10 bases are a match to TRBD1. The trim removed 3 bases at V and 6 bases at J, leaving 9 bases unmatched. CDR3 size: 15 residues. Germline lookup yields CDR1 SGHRS and CDR2 YFSETQ. The CDR3 nucleotides are TGCGCCAGCAGCTACCCCGCTGGACAGGGGGGCGAGCAGTACTTC. Its translation: CASSYPAGQGGEQYF.

This chain joins TRBV5-1 and TRBJ2-1; D is perhaps TRBD1 or TRBD2 (5 bases each). The CDR3 consists of 13 residues. The V end lost 3 bases, the J end lost 7 bases, and 11 bases lay between the germline ends. CDR1 and CDR2 (germline): SGHRS, YFSETQ. The CDR3 DNA follows: TGCGCCAGCAGCTCGGGGCGCGGGAATGAGCAGTTCTTC. Translating gives CASSSGRGNEQFF.

V is TRBV4-2 and J is TRBJ2-1, with 7 bases matching TRBD2. Trimming took 3 bases from V and 8 from J; bases not matched to a gene: 16. Germline V lookup: CDR1 LGHNA, CDR2 YNFKEQ. CDR3 length: 17 amino acids. The CDR3 sequence is CASSHPERGRASHEQFF. In nucleotides, the CDR3 is TGTGCCAGCAGCCACCCCGAACGGGGGAGGGCCTCGCATGAGCAGTTCTTC.

The chain couples TRBV14 to TRBJ2-7, with D possibly being TRBD2 (5 bases). In germline, CDR1 is SGHDN, CDR2 FVKESK. This CDR3 has 14 amino acids. V shed 4 bases and J shed 3 bases, with 13 bases lying between them. Here the CDR3 DNA reads TGTGCCAGCAGCCGATCGGACGGGAACTACGAGCAGTACTTC. Encoded protein: CASSRSDGNYEQYF. The full variable domain, rest sourced from reference TRBV14 and TRBJ2-7, is EAGVTQFPSHSVIEKGQTVTLRCDPISGHDNLYWYRRVMGKEIKFLLHFVKESKQDESGMPNNRFLAERTGGTYSTLKVQPAELEDSGVYFCASSRSDGNYEQYFGPGTRLTVT.

The chain combines TRBV7-8 with TRBJ1-5, with 9 positions matching TRBD1. Trimming at V came to 5 bases and at J to 3 bases, leaving 8 bases not matched to a gene. CDR1 SGHVS and CDR2 FQNEAQ come from the germline V gene. The CDR3 sequence is 16 residues long. The chain's CDR3 is CASSERDREPNQPQHF. The CDR3 DNA is TGTGCCAGCAGCGAACGGGACAGGGAACCCAATCAGCCCCAGCATTTT.

V gene TRBV18 combines with J gene TRBJ2-3, with 8 bases fitting TRBD2. V lost 5 bases, J lost 5 bases, and 12 bases stayed unmatched. Germline loops: CDR1 KGHSH, CDR2 LQKENI. The CDR3 runs 16 residues. The CDR3 loop reads CASSALLAEAGDTQYF. Written as DNA, the CDR3 is TGTGCCAGCTCAGCCTTACTAGCGGAGGCCGGAGATACGCAGTATTTT. Variable domain in full (rest from reference TRBV18 and TRBJ2-3): NAGVMQNPRHLVRRRGQEARLRCSPMKGHSHVYWYRQLPEEGLKFMVYLQKENIIDESGMPKERFSAEFPKEGPSILRIQQVVRGDSAAYFCASSALLAEAGDTQYFGPGTRLTVL.

This clone was seen only a few times. The same CDR3 arises from other DNA sequences in this sample as well. As DNA, the CDR3 is TGTGCCAGTAGTATAGGCTCACTGAATGAGCAGTTCTTC. Amino acids: CASSIGSLNEQFF. The chain employs TRBV19 and TRBJ2-1; D call uncertain. V gave up 1 base and J gave up 7 bases, with 8 bases separating them. Germline assignment: CDR1 LNHDA and CDR2 SQIVND (reference sequence). There are 13 residues in the CDR3. Full variable domain (outside the CDR3, taken from reference TRBV19 and TRBJ2-1): DGGITQSPKYLFRKEGQNVTLSCEQNLNHDAMYWYRQDPGQGLRLIYYSQIVNDFQKGDIAEGYSVSREKKESFPLTVTSAQKNPTAFYLCASSIGSLNEQFFGPGTRLTVL.

The J gene is TRBJ2-3, the V gene TRBV5-1, with D unclear. The germline gives CDR1 SGHRS, CDR2 YFSETQ. Trimming pared 0 bases from V and 2 bases from J, leaving 7 bases between. This CDR3 region has 14 residues. As DNA, the CDR3 is TGCGCCAGCAGCTTGGTCGTGGTCACAGATACGCAGTATTTT. Encoded protein: CASSLVVVTDTQYF. The full variable domain, with the rest looked up from reference TRBV5-1 and TRBJ2-3, is KAGVTQTPRYLIKTRGQQVTLSCSPISGHRSVSWYQQTPGQGLQFLFEYFSETQRNKGNFPGRFSGRQFSNSRSEMNVSTLELGDSALYLCASSLVVVTDTQYFGPGTRLTVL.

This clone was detected once. This may come from a read error, since a much larger clone is one base off. The chain links TRBV5-5 to TRBJ2-7, with D possibly matching TRBD1 (6 bases). The CDR3 extends over 15 amino acids. The germline V gene has CDR1 SGHKS and CDR2 YYEKEE (reference sequence). V shed 0 bases and J shed 9 bases, with 19 bases lying between them. The CDR3: CASSLDGGSPIGQYF. In DNA form, the CDR3 reads TGTGCCAGCAGCTTGGATGGGGGCTCCCCAATTGGGCAGTACTTC.

The chain uses TRBV15 and TRBJ1-1; the D is unclear. This CDR3 has 13 residues. Germline CDR1 is LNHNV and CDR2 is YYDKDF (reference sequence). V was cut by 2 bases and J by 3 bases, with 7 bases left in between. The CDR3 loop reads CATSRRVDTEAFF. The CDR3 bases are TGTGCCACCAGCAGAAGGGTTGACACTGAAGCTTTCTTT.

Concerning this clone: Mismatch with germline at one junction end may stem from a read error. This chain uses TRBV15 with TRBJ2-7; a weak D match, TRBD1 (5 bases). This CDR3 has 13 amino acids. Per the germline V gene, CDR1 is LNHNV and CDR2 is YYDKDF (reference sequence). The CDR3: CATSRETDYEQYF. In DNA form, the CDR3 reads TGTGCCACCAGCCGAGAGACAGATTACGAGCAGTACTTC.

The chain carries TRBV28 and TRBJ1-4; D is unclear. Germline V gives CDR1 MDHEN, CDR2 SYDVKM. Between the trimmed V and J ends, which lost 6 bases and 5 bases, there was a span of 19 bases. The CDR3 is made up of 16 amino acids. CDR3 residues: CASSIAGQVPNEKLFF. DNA for the CDR3: TGTGCCAGCAGCATTGCCGGGCAGGTCCCCAATGAAAAACTGTTTTTT.

V usage is TRBV19 and J usage is TRBJ1-2; weak D call: TRBD1 (5 bases). The germline V gene encodes CDR1 LNHDA and CDR2 SQIVND (reference sequence). The CDR3 is 13 amino acids. The V gene lost 1 base and the J gene lost 3 bases, with 6 bases spanning the gap. The CDR3 region is CASSIGGHYGYTF. The DNA of the CDR3 is TGTGCCAGTAGTATAGGGGGACACTATGGCTACACCTTC.

The V gene is TRBV4-1, the J gene TRBJ2-4, with D tentatively TRBD1 (5 bases). The CDR3 spans 18 residues. Germline V lookup: CDR1 MGHRA, CDR2 YSYEKL. V lost 0 bases and J lost 4, with 19 bases in between. The chain's CDR3 is CASSQDWGSANFKNIQYF. The CDR3, as DNA: TGCGCCAGCAGCCAAGATTGGGGCAGCGCCAACTTTAAAAACATTCAGTACTTC.

The CDR3 DNA reads as TGTGCCAGTAGTTACTCGGACAGGGACGAGCAGTACTTC. Protein: CASSYSDRDEQYF. The chain combines TRBV19 with TRBJ2-7; TRBD1 matches 8 bases. The V and J ends lost 5 bases and 5 bases, in that order; junction bases with no gene match: 5. The V gene's germline CDR1 is LNHDA and CDR2 SQIVND (reference sequence). The CDR3 runs to 13 residues.

The gene calls are TRBV7-2 and TRBJ2-1; TRBD2 matches 11 bases. From germline, CDR1 is SGHTA and CDR2 FQGNSA. The ends lost 5 bases at V and 3 bases at J; junction bases unmatched: 9. The CDR3 has 17 residues. CDR3 region: CASSHLSGRARYNEQFF. CDR3 coding DNA: TGTGCCAGCAGCCACCTTAGCGGGAGGGCCCGCTACAATGAGCAGTTCTTC.